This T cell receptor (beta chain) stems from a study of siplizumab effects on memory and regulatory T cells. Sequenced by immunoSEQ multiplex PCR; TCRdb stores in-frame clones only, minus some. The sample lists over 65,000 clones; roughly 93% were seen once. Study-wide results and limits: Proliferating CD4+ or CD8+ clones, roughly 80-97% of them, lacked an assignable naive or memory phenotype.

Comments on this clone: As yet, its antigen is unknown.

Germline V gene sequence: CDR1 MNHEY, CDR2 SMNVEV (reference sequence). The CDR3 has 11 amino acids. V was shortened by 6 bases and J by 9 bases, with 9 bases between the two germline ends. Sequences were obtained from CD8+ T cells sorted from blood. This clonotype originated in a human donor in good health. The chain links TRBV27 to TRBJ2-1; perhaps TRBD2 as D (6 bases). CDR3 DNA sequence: TGTGCCAGCAGGAGGGGAGGTGAGCAGTTCTTC. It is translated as CASRRGGEQFF.